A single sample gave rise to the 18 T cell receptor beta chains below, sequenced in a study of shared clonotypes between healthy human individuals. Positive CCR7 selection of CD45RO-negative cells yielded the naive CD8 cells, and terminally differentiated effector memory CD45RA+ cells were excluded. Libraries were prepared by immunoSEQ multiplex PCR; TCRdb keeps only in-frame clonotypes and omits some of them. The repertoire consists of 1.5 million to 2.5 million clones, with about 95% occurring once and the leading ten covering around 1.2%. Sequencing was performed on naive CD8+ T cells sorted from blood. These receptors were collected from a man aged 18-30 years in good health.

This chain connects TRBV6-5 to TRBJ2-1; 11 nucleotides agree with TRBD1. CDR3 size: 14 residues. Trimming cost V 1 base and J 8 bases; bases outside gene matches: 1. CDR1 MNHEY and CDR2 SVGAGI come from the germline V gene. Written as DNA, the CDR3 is TGTGCCAGCAGTTACTTGGGACAGGGGGATGAGCAGTTCTTC. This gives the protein CASSYLGQGDEQFF.

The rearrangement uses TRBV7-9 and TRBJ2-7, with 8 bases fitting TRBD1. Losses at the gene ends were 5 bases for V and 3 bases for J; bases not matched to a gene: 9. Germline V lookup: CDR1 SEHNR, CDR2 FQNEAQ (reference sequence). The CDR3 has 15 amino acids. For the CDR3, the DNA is TGTGCCAGCAGCCAAGACTCGGACAGGGACTACGAGCAGTACTTC. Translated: CASSQDSDRDYEQYF. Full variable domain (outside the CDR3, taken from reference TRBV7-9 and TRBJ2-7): DTGVSQNPRHKITKRGQNVTFRCDPISEHNRLYWYRQTLGQGPEFLTYFQNEAQLEKSRLLSDRFSAERPKGSFSTLEIQRTEQGDSAMYLCASSQDSDRDYEQYFGPGTRLTVT.

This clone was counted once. The DNA of the CDR3 is TGCGCCAGCAGCCAAGAATGGCCTAGCGGGAGCAATGAGCAGTTCTTC. It encodes CASSQEWPSGSNEQFF. The V and J genes are TRBV4-1 and TRBJ2-1; 10 bases match TRBD2. The germline V gene encodes CDR1 MGHRA and CDR2 YSYEKL. This CDR3 has 16 residues. Trimming removed 0 bases from V and 6 bases from J; junction bases left unmatched: 5.

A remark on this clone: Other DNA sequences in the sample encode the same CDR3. CDR3: CASSRLAGGQETQYF. The CDR3 coding sequence is TGTGCCAGCAGCCGACTAGCGGGGGGCCAAGAGACCCAGTACTTC. The chain is built from TRBV7-9 and TRBJ2-5; 13 positions agree with TRBD2. Losses at the gene ends were 5 bases for V and 1 base for J; bases not matched to a gene: 1. Germline CDR1 is SEHNR and CDR2 is FQNEAQ (reference sequence). This CDR3 contains 15 residues.

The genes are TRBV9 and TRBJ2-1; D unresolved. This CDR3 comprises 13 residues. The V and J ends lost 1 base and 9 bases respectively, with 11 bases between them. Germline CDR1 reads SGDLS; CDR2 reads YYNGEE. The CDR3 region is CASSVLLAGEQFF. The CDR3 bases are TGTGCCAGCAGCGTACTGTTAGCAGGTGAGCAGTTCTTC.

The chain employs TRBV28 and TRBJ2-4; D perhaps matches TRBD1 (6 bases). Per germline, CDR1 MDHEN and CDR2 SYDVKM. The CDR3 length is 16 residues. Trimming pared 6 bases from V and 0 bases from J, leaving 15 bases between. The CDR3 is CASSEWTDLAKNIQYF. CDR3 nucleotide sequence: TGTGCCAGCAGCGAGTGGACAGATCTAGCCAAAAACATTCAGTACTTC.

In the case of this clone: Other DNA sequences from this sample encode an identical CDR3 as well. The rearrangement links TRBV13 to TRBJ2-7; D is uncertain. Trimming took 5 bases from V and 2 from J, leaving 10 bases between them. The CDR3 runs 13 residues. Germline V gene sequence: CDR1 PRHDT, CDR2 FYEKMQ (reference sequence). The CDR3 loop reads CASSRDSAYEQYF. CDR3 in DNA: TGTGCCAGCAGCCGCGACTCTGCCTACGAGCAGTACTTC. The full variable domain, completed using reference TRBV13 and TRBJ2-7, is AAGVIQSPRHLIKEKRETATLKCYPIPRHDTVYWYQQGPGQDPQFLISFYEKMQSDKGSIPDRFSAQQFSDYHSELNMSSLELGDSALYFCASSRDSAYEQYFGPGTRLTVT.

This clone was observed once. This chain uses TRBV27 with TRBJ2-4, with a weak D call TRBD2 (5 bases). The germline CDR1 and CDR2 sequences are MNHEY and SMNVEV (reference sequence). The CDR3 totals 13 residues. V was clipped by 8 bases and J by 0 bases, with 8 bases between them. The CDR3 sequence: CASARGAKNIQYF. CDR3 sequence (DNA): TGTGCCAGCGCCCGGGGAGCCAAAAACATTCAGTACTTC.

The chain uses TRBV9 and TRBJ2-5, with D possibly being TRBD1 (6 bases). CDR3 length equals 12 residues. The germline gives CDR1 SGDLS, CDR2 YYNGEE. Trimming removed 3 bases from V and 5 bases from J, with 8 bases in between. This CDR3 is CASSGQGETQYF. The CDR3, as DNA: TGTGCCAGCAGCGGTCAGGGGGAGACCCAGTACTTC.

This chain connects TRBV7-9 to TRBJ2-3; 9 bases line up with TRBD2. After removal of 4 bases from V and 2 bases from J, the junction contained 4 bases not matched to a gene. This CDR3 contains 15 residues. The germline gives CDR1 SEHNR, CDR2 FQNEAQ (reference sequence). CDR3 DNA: TGTGCCAGCAGCTCCCTAGCGGGATTCACAGATACGCAGTATTTT. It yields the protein CASSSLAGFTDTQYF.

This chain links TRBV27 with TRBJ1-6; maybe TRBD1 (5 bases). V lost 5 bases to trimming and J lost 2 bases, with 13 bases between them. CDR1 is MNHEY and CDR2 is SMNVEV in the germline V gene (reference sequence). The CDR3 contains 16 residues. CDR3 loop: CASSPSRGPYNSPLHF. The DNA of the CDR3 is TGTGCCAGCAGTCCCTCCCGGGGACCCTATAATTCACCCCTCCACTTT.

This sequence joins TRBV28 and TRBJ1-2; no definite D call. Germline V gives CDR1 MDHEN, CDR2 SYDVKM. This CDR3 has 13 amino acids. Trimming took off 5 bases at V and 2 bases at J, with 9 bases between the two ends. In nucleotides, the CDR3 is TGTGCCAGCAGTCCTTTCGACAACTATGGCTACACCTTC. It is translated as CASSPFDNYGYTF.

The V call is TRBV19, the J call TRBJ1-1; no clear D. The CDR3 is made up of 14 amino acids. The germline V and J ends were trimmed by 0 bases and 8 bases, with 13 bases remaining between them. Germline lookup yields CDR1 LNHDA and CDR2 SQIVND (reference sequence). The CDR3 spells CASSIEVTGIEAFF. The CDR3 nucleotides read TGTGCCAGTAGTATAGAGGTAACGGGTATAGAAGCTTTCTTT. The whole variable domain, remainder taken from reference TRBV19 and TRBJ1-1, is DGGITQSPKYLFRKEGQNVTLSCEQNLNHDAMYWYRQDPGQGLRLIYYSQIVNDFQKGDIAEGYSVSREKKESFPLTVTSAQKNPTAFYLCASSIEVTGIEAFFGQGTRLTVV.

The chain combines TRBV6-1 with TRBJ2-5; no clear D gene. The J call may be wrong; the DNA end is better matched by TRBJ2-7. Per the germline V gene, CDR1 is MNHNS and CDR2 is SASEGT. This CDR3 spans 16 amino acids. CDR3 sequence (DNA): TGTGCCAGCAGTGTAGGCTACGGCACTTCTTCCTACGAGCAGTACTTC. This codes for CASSVGYGTSSYEQYF.

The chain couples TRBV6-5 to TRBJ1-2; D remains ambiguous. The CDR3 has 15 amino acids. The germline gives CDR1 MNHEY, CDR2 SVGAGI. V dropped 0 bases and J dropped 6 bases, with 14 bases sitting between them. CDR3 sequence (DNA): TGTGCCAGCAGTTACTCGATTACAGCTCTAGATGGCTACACCTTC. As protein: CASSYSITALDGYTF.

The CDR3 DNA reads as TGTGCCAGCAGCCCCCTAGCGGGAGTGGAGACCCAGTACTTC. It translates to CASSPLAGVETQYF. This chain joins TRBV7-2 and TRBJ2-5; 10 bases agree with TRBD2. Germline loops: CDR1 SGHTA, CDR2 FQGNSA. The CDR3 totals 14 residues. With V trimmed by 5 bases and J by 5 bases, 5 bases remained unmatched. Supplemented by reference TRBV7-2 and TRBJ2-5, the full variable domain reads GAGVSQSPSNKVTEKGKDVELRCDPISGHTALYWYRQSLGQGLEFLIYFQGNSAPDKSGLPSDRFSAERTGGSVSTLTIQRTQQEDSAVYLCASSPLAGVETQYFGPGTRLLVL.

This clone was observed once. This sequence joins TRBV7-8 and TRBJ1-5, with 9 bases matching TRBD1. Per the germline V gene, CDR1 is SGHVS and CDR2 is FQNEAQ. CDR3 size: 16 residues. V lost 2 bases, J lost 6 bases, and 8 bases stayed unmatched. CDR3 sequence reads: CASSLSTGGFSQPQHF. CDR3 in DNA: TGTGCCAGCAGCTTATCCACAGGGGGCTTTAGTCAGCCCCAGCATTTT. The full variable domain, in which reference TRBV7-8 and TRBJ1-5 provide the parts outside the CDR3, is GAGVSQSPRYKVAKRGQDVALRCDPISGHVSLFWYQQALGQGPEFLTYFQNEAQLDKSGLPSDRFFAERPEGSVSTLKIQRTQQEDSAVYLCASSLSTGGFSQPQHFGDGTRLSIL.

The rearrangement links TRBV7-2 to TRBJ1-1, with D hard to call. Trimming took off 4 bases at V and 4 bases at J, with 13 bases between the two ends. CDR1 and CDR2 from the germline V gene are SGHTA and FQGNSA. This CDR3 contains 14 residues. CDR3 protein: CASSSYSSTTEAFF. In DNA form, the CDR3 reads TGTGCCAGCAGCTCGTACTCCTCTACCACTGAAGCTTTCTTT.